This TCR beta chain was captured in a study (dated by TCRdb to the mid-2010s). Receptor amplification or capture employed RT-PCR. The sequencing machine was an Illumina MiSeq. Using fastp trimming at Q25 and MiXCR clonotype assembly, TCRdb reanalyzed the public sequencing data and kept in-frame beta chains. When rows share a CDR3 protein, they turn into one entry using the most common DNA and genes. For this sample there are almost 700,000 distinct CDR3 sequences; approximately 15% appear just once. The ten largest clones add up to 3% to 4.5% of the sample. To note about this clonotype: The antigen this receptor binds is unknown. Base-call qualities are not available, and no considerably larger clone is one nucleotide away.

Cut back by 0 bases and 4 bases, the V and J ends lie 18 bases apart. The CDR3 covers 16 residues, taking in both the cysteine and the phenylalanine. The retained sequence is limited to the CDR3, 48 bases, with the frame set at the first base. CDR1 and CDR2, per the germline V gene (reference sequence), are DFQATT and SNEGSKA. The V and J genes are TRBV20-1 and TRBJ1-1; TRBD1 is possibly the D segment (5 matching bases). What was sequenced was memory CD4+ T cells from blood. This sequence originates from a female donor in good health, serving as a healthy control. The nucleotide sequence reads TGCAGTGCTAGAGACCACCTCGGGCTAGGGGCCACTGAAGCTTTCTTT. It specifies CSARDHLGLGATEAFF.